This T cell receptor (beta chain) was found in a study of hypomethylating agent response in myelodysplastic syndrome (dated by TCRdb to 2020 to 2022). For the wider study: Patients were treated with the hypomethylating agents azacitidine (8 of 11) or decitabine (3 of 11). The cohort was composed of 9 or 10 male and a couple of female myelodysplastic syndrome patients. TET2 was the most frequent mutation, present in about 45% of the 11 patients. Response was defined as complete response or hematologic improvement, and patients who met neither criterion were classified as non-responders. Complete response or hematologic improvement was achieved by six patients, and about 5 patients were classified as non-responders. Patients had a mean age of about 78 +/- 6.2 years, and a diploid cytogenetic profile was the most common. General study outcomes and caveats: Possible recognition of novel MDS antigens by the shared GLIPH2 clusters was not confirmed, and experimental validation of that possible recognition is needed. Only roughly twelve patients were analyzed, so the study cohort was small. Healthy control donors were not age-matched to MDS patients, which could have impacted the MDS versus healthy comparison. No significant change in richness, rarefaction diversity or clonality was detected after hypomethylating agent treatment, either across all patients or within response groups. Novel clonotypes appeared more often in responders, whereas non-responders had more contracted clonotypes after treatment.

T-cell subsets were not sorted, so the analysis was performed on bulk bone marrow. Bone marrow from about a dozen myelodysplastic syndrome patients, collected before and after hypomethylating agent therapy, underwent immunosequencing of the TCR beta CDR3 regions. For longitudinal repertoire tracking, a baseline bone marrow plus two to three bone marrows at different post-treatment timepoints were contributed by each patient. Whole bone marrow served as the source for genomic DNA extraction, with DNA quality checked using TapeStation, NanoDrop OneC and PicoGreen assays. In regard to this clone: Its antigen is unknown. No much larger clone exists at a distance of one base, and base qualities are not known. This same CDR3 is encoded by further DNA sequences in the sample.

Library preparation was by the immunoSEQ multiplex PCR assay. Sequencing was run at survey resolution with two replicates of 200 ng each, for a total of roughly 400 ng of DNA per sample. Rearranged TCRB sequences in genomic DNA were detected with the hsTCRB kit using multiplex PCR primers targeting V and J genes. In the first PCR, the CDR3 region was amplified for roughly 31 cycles with the QIAGEN Multiplex PCR Kit. A second PCR of approximately 8 cycles attached sample barcodes and Illumina adapters to each replicate. Quantification of the pooled libraries was done with a QuantStudio 6 and the KAPA library quantification kit. Roughly 16 pM of pooled libraries was sequenced on an Illumina MiSeq using 156-cycle single-end reads and a 15-cycle index read. In the source study's methods: Of more than 150,000 unique clonotypes, 1.5% to 2% were flagged by VDJdb annotation as previously reported viral-epitope-specific. Raw reads were processed into normalized, annotated TCRB repertoires with the immunoSEQ Data Assistant and immunoSEQ Analyzer. Clonotypes were analyzed with the immunarch R package version 0.6.5 and BioAnalyzer. Richness was estimated after downsampling every repertoire to the clone count of the smallest repertoire. Clonotypes were categorized as expanded, contracted or novel by Fisher's exact tests, where a novel clonotype had zero frequency before treatment. GLIPH2 clustered significantly changed CDR3 beta sequences using simulation_depth=1000 and kmer_min_depth=3, excluding CDR3s shorter than five residues. TCRdb took this table from immuneACCESS and kept in-frame rearrangements with V and J called. Such tables lack part of the clones; where checked against another copy, unresolved V genes explain under half of the gap, and the rest is unexplained. The V and J calls and clone size were taken over from that table, and D and trimming were inferred from the DNA. The table for this sample lists some 10,000 clones; 75% to 85% of them were counted only once. Approximately 4% of the sample goes to the ten largest clones.

CDR1 is given as GTSNPN and CDR2 as SVGIG, both from the germline V gene (reference sequence). Inclusive of the bounding cysteine and phenylalanine, the CDR3 is 16 residues long. Only the CDR3 portion is preserved as DNA: 48 bases, with reading frame beginning at the first base. V is pruned by 1 base and J by 0 bases, leaving 5 bases of the junction without a gene match. This TCR was recovered from a human donor with myelodysplastic syndrome. In this chain, TRBV30 is recombined with TRBJ2-2, with 7 junctional bases fitting TRBD1. The sequencing here drew on bone marrow, taken before or after starting hypomethylating agent treatment for myelodysplastic syndrome (not recorded which). The nucleotide sequence reads TGTGCCTGGAGTGGGTTGGGACAGCCGAACACCGGGGAGCTGTTTTTT. Translated, it gives CAWSGLGQPNTGELFF. Reference TRBV30 and TRBJ2-2 genes cover what lies past the CDR3, so the full variable domain is SQTIHQWPATLVQPVGSPLSLECTVEGTSNPNLYWYRQAAGRGLQLLFYSVGIGQISSEVPQNLSASRPQDRQFILSSKKLLLSDSGFYLCAWSGLGQPNTGELFFGEGSRLTVL.